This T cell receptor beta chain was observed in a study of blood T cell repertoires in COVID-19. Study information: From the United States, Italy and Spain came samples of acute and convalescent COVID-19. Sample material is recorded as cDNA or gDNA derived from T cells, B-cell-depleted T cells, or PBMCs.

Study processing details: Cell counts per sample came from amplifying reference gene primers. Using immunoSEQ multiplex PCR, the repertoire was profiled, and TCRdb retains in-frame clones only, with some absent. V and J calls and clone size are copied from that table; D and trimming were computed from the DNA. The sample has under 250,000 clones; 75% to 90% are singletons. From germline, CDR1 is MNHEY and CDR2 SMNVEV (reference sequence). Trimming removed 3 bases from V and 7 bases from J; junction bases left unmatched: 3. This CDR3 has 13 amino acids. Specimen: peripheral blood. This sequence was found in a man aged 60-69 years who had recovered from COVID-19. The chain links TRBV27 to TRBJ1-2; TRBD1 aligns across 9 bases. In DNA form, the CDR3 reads TGTGCCAGCAGTTTCAGGACAGGGGTTGGCTACACCTTC. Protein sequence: CASSFRTGVGYTF.